The source of this T cell receptor beta chain is a study of beta chain features in type 1 diabetes. Study-wide background: Age, gender and cell yields were similar between patients and healthy donors. Study outcomes and limitations: TCRB repertoires of naive, central memory and Treg cells appeared more similar among patients than among healthy donors.

The isolated RNA, all of it, was reverse transcribed, so expressed TCRB transcripts were what got sequenced. Assay used: immunoSEQ multiplex PCR; TCRdb lists only in-frame clones, some missing. Found here are about 620,000 clones, around a sixth of them singletons; the top ten hold more than 0.08%. This clone has a handful of counts. Its matching antigen is unknown. V lost 3 bases and J lost 6, with 14 bases in between. Per germline, CDR1 LNHDA and CDR2 SQIVND (reference sequence). CDR3 length: 14 residues. V is TRBV19 and J is TRBJ1-1; TRBD1 is a possible D gene (6 bases). The TCR sequence derives from a man between 18 and 29 years old in good health. The sequencing sample was made of naive CD4+ T cells from blood. CDR3 loop: CASSIRGATSEAFF. DNA for the CDR3: TGTGCCAGTAGTATCAGGGGCGCTACCTCTGAAGCTTTCTTT.